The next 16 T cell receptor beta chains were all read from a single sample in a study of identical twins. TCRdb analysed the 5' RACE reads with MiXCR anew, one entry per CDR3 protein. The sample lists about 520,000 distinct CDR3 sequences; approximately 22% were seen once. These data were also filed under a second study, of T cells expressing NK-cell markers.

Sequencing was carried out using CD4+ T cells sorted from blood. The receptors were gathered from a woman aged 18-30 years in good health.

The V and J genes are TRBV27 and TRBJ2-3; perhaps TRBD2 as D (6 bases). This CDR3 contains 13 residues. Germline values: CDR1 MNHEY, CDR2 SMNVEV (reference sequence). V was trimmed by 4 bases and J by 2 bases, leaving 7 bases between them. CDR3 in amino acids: CASSWDSTDTQYF. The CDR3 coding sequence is TGTGCCAGCAGTTGGGACTCCACAGATACGCAGTATTTT.

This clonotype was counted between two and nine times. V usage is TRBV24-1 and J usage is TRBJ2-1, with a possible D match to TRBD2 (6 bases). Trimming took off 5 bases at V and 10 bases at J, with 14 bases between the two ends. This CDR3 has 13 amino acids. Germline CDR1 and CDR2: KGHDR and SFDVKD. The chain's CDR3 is CATSGGAAGEQFF. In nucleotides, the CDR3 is TGTGCCACCAGTGGAGGGGCTGCGGGAGAGCAGTTCTTC.

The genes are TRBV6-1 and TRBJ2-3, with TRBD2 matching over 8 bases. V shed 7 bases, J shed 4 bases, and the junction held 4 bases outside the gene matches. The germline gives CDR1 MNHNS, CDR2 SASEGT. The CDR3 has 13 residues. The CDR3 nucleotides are TGTGCCAGCATCCCAGCGGGGGCAGATACGCAGTATTTT. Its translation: CASIPAGADTQYF.

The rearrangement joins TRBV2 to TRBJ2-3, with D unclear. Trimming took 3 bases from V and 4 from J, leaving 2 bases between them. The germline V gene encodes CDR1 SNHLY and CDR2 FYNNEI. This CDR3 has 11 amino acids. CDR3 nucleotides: TGTGCCAGCAGTGATGCAGATACGCAGTATTTT. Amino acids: CASSDADTQYF. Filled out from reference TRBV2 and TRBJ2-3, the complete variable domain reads EPEVTQTPSHQVTQMGQEVILRCVPISNHLYFYWYRQILGQKVEFLVSFYNNEISEKSEIFDDQFSVERPDGSNFTLKIRSTKLEDSAMYFCASSDADTQYFGPGTRLTVL.

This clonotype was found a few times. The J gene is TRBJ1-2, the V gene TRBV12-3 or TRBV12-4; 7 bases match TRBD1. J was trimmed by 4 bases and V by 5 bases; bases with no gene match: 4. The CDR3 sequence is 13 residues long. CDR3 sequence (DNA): TGTGCCAGCAGTCAACAGGGGAGCTATGGCTACACCTTC. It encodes CASSQQGSYGYTF.

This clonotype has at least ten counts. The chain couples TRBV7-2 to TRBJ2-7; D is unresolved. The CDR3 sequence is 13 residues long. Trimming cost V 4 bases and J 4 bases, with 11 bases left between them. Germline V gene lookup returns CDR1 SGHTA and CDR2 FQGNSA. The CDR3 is CASSSKGGYEQYF. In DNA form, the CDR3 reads TGTGCCAGCAGCTCCAAGGGTGGATACGAGCAGTACTTC.

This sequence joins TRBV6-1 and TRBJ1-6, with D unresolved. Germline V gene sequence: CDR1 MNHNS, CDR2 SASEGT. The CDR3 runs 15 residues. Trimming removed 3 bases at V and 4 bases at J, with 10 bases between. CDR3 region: CASSEPGQYNSPLHF. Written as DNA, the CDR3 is TGTGCCAGCAGTGAGCCGGGCCAATATAATTCACCCCTCCACTTT.

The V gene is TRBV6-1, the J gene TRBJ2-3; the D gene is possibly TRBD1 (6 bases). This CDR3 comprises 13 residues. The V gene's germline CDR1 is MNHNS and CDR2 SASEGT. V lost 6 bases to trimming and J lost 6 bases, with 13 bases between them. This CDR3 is CASRLSGADTQYF. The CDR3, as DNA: TGTGCCAGCAGGTTGTCAGGGGCCGATACGCAGTATTTT.

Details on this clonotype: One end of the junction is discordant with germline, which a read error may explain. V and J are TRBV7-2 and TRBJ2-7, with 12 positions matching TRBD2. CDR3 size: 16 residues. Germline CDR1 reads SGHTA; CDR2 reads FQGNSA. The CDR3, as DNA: TGTGCCAGCAGCTTCCAGAGACTAGCGGGAGCCCACGAGCTGTACTTC. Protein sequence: CASSFQRLAGAHELYF.

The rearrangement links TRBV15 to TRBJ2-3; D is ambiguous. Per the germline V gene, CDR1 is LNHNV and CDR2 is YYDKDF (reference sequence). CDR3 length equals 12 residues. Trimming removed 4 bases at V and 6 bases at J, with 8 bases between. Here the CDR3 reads CATSTSGDTQYF. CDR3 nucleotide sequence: TGTGCCACCAGCACATCCGGGGATACGCAGTATTTT.

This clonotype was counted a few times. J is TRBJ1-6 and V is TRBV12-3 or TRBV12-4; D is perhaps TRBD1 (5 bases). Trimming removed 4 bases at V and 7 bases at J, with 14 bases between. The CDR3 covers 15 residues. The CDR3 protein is CASSYSGGLNSPLHF. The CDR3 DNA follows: TGTGCCAGCAGTTACTCCGGGGGACTGAATTCACCCCTCCACTTT.

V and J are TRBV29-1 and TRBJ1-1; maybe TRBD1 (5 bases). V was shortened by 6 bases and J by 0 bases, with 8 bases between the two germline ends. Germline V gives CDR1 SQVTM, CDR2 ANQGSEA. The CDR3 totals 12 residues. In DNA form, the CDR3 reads TGCAGCGTGGGACGGATGAACACTGAAGCTTTCTTT. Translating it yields CSVGRMNTEAFF.

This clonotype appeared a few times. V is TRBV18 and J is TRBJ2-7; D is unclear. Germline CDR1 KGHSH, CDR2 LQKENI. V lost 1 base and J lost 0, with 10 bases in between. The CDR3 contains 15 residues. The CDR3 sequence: CASSPLKAYSYEQYF. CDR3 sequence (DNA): TGTGCCAGCTCACCACTCAAGGCCTACTCCTACGAGCAGTACTTC. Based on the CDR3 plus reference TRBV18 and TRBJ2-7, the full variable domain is NAGVMQNPRHLVRRRGQEARLRCSPMKGHSHVYWYRQLPEEGLKFMVYLQKENIIDESGMPKERFSAEFPKEGPSILRIQQVVRGDSAAYFCASSPLKAYSYEQYFGPGTRLTVT.

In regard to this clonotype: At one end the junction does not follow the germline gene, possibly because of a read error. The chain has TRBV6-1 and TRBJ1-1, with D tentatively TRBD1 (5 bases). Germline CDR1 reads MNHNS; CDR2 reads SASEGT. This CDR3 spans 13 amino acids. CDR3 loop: CASSEGRGGKAFF. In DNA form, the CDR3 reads TGCGCCAGCAGTGAAGGGAGGGGAGGAAAAGCTTTCTTT.

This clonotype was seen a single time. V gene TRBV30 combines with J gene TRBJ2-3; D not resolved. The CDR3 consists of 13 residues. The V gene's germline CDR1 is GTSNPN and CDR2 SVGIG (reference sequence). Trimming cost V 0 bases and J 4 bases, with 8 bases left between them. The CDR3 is CAWSVGSADTQYF. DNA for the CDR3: TGTGCCTGGAGTGTAGGGTCGGCAGATACGCAGTATTTT.

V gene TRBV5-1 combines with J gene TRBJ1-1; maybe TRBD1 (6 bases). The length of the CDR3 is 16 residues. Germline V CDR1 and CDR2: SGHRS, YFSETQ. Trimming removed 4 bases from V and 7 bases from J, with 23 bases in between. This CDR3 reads CASSLIPGTLGFEAFF. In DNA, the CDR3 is TGCGCCAGCAGCCTAATTCCCGGGACACTCGGATTTGAAGCTTTCTTT.